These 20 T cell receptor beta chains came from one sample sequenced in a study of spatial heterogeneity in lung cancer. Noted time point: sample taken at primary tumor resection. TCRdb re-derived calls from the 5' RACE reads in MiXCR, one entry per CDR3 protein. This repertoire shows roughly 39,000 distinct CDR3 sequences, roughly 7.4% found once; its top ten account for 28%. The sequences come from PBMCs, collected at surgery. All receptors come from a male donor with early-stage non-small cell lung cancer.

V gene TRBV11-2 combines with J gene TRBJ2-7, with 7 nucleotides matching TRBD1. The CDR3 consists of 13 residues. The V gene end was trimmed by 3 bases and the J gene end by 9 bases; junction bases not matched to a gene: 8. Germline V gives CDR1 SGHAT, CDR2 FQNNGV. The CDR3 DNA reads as TGTGCCAGCAGCTTCGGACAGGCAAGGGCGCAGTACTTC. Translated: CASSFGQARAQYF.

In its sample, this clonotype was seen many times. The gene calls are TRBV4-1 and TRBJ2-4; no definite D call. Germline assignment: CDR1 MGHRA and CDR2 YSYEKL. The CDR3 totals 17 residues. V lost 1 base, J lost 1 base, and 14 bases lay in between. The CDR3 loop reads CASSQVGAKSAKNIQYF. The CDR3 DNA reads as TGCGCCAGCAGCCAAGTTGGCGCGAAGTCGGCCAAAAACATTCAGTACTTC.

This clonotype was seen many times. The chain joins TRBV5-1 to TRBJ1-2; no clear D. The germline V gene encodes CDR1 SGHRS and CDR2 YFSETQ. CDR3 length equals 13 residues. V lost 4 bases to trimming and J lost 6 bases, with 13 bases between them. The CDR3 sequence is CASSLPDGDGYTF. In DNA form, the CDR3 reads TGCGCCAGCAGCCTCCCGGATGGGGATGGCTACACCTTC.

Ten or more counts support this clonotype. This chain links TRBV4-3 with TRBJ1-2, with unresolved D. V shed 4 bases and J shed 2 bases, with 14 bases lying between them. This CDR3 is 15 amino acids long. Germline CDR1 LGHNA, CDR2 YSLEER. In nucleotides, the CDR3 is TGCGCCAGCAGCCGAGAATTACCGCGGAACTATGGCTACACCTTC. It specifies CASSRELPRNYGYTF.

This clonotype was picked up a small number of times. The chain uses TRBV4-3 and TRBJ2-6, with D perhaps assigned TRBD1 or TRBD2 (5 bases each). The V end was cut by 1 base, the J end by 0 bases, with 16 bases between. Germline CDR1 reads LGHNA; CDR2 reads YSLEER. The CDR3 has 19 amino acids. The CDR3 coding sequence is TGCGCCAGCAGCCAAGCAGAGGGACGGATGAACTCTGGGGCCAACGTCCTGACTTTC. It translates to CASSQAEGRMNSGANVLTF.

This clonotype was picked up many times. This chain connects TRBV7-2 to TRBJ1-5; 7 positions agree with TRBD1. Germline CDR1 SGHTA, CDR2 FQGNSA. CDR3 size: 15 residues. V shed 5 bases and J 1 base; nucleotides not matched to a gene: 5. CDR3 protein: CASSNRGGSNQPQHF. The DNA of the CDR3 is TGTGCCAGCAGCAACAGGGGCGGGAGCAATCAGCCCCAGCATTTT.

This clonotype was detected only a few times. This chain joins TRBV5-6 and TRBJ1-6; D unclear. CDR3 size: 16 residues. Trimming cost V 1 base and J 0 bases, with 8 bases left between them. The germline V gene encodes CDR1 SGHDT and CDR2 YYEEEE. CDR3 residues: CASSLNPSSYNSPLHF. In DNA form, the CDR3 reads TGTGCCAGCAGCTTGAACCCGAGCTCCTATAATTCACCCCTCCACTTT.

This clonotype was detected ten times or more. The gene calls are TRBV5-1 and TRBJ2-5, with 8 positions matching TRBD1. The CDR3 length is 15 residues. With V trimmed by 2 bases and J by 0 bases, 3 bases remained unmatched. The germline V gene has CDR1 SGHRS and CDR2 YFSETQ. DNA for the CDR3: TGCGCCAGCAGCTTAGGGGACAGGTACCAAGAGACCCAGTACTTC. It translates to CASSLGDRYQETQYF.

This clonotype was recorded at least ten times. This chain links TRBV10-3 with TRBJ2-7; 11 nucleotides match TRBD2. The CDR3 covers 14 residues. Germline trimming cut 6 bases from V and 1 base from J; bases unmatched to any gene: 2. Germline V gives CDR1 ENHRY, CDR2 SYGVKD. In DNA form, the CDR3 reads TGTGCCATCAGGGCTAGCGGGGGGTCCTACGAGCAGTACGTC. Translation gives CAIRASGGSYEQYV.

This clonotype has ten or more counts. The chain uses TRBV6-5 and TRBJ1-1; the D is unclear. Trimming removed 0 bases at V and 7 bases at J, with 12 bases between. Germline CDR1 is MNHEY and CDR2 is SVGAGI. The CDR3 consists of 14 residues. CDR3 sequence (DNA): TGTGCCAGCAGTTACTCGTTCGGGGATGGTGAAGCTTTCTTT. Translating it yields CASSYSFGDGEAFF.

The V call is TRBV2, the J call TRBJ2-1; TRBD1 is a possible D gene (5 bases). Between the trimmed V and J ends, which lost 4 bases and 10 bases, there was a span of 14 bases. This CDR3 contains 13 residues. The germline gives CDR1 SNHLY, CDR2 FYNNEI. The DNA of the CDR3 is TGTGCCAGCAGTGGGACCCCCACAGGCGAGCAGTTCTTC. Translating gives CASSGTPTGEQFF.

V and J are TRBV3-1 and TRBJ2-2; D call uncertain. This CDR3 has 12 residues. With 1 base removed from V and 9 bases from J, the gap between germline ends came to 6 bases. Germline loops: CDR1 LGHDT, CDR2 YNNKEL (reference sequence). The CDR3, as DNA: TGTGCCAGCAGCCAAGGACCCCGGGAGCTGTTTTTT. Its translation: CASSQGPRELFF. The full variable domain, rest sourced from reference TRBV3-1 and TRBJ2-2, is DTAVSQTPKYLVTQMGNDKSIKCEQNLGHDTMYWYKQDSKKFLKIMFSYNNKELIINETVPNRFSPKSPDKAHLNLHINSLELGDSAVYFCASSQGPRELFFGEGSRLTVL.

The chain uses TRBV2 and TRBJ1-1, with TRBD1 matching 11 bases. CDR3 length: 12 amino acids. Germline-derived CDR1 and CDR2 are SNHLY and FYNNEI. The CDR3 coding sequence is TGTGGGGACAGGGGGGCGAGAACTGAAGCTTTCTTT. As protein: CGDRGARTEAFF.

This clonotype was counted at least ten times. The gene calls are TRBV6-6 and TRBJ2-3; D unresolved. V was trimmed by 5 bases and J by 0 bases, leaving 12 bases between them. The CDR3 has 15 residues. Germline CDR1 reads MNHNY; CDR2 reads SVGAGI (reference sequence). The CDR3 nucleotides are TGTGCCAGCAGTAACTGGGTCACTAGCACAGATACGCAGTATTTT. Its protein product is CASSNWVTSTDTQYF.

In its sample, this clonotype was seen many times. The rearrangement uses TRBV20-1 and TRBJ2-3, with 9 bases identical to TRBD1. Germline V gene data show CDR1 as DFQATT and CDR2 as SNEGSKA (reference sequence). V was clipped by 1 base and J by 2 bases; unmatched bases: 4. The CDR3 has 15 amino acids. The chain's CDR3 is CSARVGDRDTDTQYF. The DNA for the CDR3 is TGCAGTGCTAGAGTGGGGGACAGGGACACAGATACGCAGTATTTT.

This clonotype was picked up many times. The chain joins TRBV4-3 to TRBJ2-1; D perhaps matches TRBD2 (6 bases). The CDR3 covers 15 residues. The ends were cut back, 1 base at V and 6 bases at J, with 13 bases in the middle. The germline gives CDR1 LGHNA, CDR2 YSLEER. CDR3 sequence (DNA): TGCGCCAGCAGCCAAGGTAGCGGTGTCCTCAATGAGCAGTTCTTC. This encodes CASSQGSGVLNEQFF.

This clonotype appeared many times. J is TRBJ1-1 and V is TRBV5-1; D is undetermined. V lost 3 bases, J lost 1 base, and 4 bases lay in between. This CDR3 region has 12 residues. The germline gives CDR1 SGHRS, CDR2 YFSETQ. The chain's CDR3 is CASSSGNTEAFF. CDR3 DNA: TGCGCCAGCAGCTCTGGGAACACTGAAGCTTTCTTT.

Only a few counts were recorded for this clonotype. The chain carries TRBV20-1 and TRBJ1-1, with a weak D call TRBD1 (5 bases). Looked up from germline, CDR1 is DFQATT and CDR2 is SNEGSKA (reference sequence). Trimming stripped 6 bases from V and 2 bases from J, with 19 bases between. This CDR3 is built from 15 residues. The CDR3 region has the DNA TGCAGTGCCAGATCTTCCGGGACGGATAACACTGAAGCTTTCTTT. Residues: CSARSSGTDNTEAFF.

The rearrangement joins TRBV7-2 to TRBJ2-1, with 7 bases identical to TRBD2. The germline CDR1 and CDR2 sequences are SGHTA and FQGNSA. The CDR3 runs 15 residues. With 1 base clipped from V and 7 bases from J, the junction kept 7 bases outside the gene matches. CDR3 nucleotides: TGTGCCAGCAGCTTAGGAAGTATGGGGGGGAATGAGCAGTTCTTC. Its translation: CASSLGSMGGNEQFF.

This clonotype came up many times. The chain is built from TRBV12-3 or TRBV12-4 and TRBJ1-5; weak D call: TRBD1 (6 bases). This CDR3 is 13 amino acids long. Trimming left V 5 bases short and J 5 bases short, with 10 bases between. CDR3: CASSGTGYQPQHF. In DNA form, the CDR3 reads TGTGCCAGCAGTGGTACAGGGTATCAGCCCCAGCATTTT.